These 20 T cell receptor beta chains were all obtained from the same sample, sequenced in a study of T cell repertoires in aging, cancer and after chemotherapy. Multiplex touch-down PCR with TRB-A/B primers amplified rearranged V-D-J TRB sequences. TCRdb redid the calling of the multiplex PCR reads with MiXCR, one entry per CDR3 protein. The data hold over 950 distinct CDR3 sequences, with under 40% observed a single time. The template was genomic DNA from peripheral blood, not RNA. The sample consisted of blood. The source of these receptors is a human donor with a solid tumor.

This clonotype was seen more than once but under ten times. The rearrangement links TRBV10-3 to TRBJ2-2; D is unresolved. Germline CDR1 ENHRY, CDR2 SYGVKD. The ends were cut back, 4 bases at V and 0 bases at J, with 9 bases in the middle. This CDR3 spans 15 amino acids. CDR3 amino acids: CAISGVRTNTGELFF. In DNA form, the CDR3 reads TGTGCCATCAGTGGGGTCAGAACGAACACCGGGGAGCTGTTTTTT.

This clonotype is deemed large (0.1 to 1%). V is TRBV30 and J is TRBJ1-6, with D perhaps TRBD1 (6 bases). Germline V gene data show CDR1 as GTSNPN and CDR2 as SVGIG (reference sequence). The V and J ends lost 5 bases and 7 bases respectively, with 12 bases between them. This CDR3 has 13 residues. CDR3 residues: CAWDRIANSPLHF. CDR3 DNA sequence: TGTGCCTGGGACAGGATTGCGAATTCACCCCTCCACTTT. The full variable domain, in which reference TRBV30 and TRBJ1-6 provide the parts outside the CDR3, is SQTIHQWPATLVQPVGSPLSLECTVEGTSNPNLYWYRQAAGRGLQLLFYSVGIGQISSEVPQNLSASRPQDRQFILSSKKLLLSDSGFYLCAWDRIANSPLHFGNGTRLTVT.

This clonotype was picked up a small number of times. The chain has TRBV10-2 and TRBJ1-2, with D uncertain. In germline, CDR1 is WSHSY, CDR2 SAAADI. V was pared by 6 bases and J by 2 bases, with 19 bases between. The CDR3 sequence is 16 residues long. The CDR3 reads CASSDETGLLNYGYTF. The CDR3, as DNA: TGCGCCAGCAGCGACGAGACCGGGCTTCTCAACTATGGCTACACCTTC.

This clonotype is categorized as medium-sized. The V and J genes are TRBV5-5 and TRBJ2-7; D possibly matches TRBD1 or TRBD2 (5 bases each). Trimming removed 0 bases from V and 5 bases from J, with 12 bases in between. The CDR3 consists of 14 residues. Germline assignment: CDR1 SGHKS and CDR2 YYEKEE (reference sequence). In DNA form, the CDR3 reads TGTGCCAGCAGCTTGGGAGGGGTGGACAACGAGCAGTACTTC. This sequence encodes CASSLGGVDNEQYF.

This clonotype was picked up a small number of times. The chain has TRBV7-2 and TRBJ2-7; weak D call: TRBD1 (7 bases). There are 11 residues in the CDR3. Per the germline V gene, CDR1 is SGHTA and CDR2 is FQGNSA. V lost 5 bases to trimming and J lost 6 bases, with 8 bases between them. The CDR3 loop reads CASSQGGEQYF. In DNA form, the CDR3 reads TGTGCCAGCAGCCAGGGGGGCGAGCAGTACTTC.

The chain links TRBV5-4 to TRBJ1-2; 7 bases fit TRBD1. The germline V gene has CDR1 SGHNT and CDR2 YYREEE (reference sequence). The V and J ends lost 4 bases and 4 bases, in that order; junction bases with no gene match: 4. The CDR3 runs 13 residues. In nucleotides, the CDR3 is TGTGCCAGCAGCCAGGGACAGATCTATGGCTACACCTTC. Amino acid sequence: CASSQGQIYGYTF.

Sample share makes this clonotype medium-sized. At one of its ends the junction is not consistent with the germline gene, which may arise from a read error. The rearrangement joins TRBV12-3 or TRBV12-4 to TRBJ2-5; 9 nucleotides match TRBD2. CDR3 length: 14 amino acids. CDR3 region: CASSLGEVAGAQGF. The CDR3 DNA reads as TGTGCCAGCAGTTTGGGGGAGGTAGCGGGGGCCCAAGGCTTC.

This chain joins TRBV5-6 and TRBJ2-5; TRBD1 agrees at 9 bases. The CDR3 is 16 residues long. V gave up 3 bases and J gave up 2 bases; unmatched junction bases: 8. CDR1 SGHDT and CDR2 YYEEEE come from the germline V gene. The CDR3 sequence is CASSSGTGRGQETQYF. CDR3 sequence (DNA): TGTGCCAGCAGCTCCGGGACAGGGCGGGGGCAAGAGACCCAGTACTTC.

This clonotype turned up a few times. This chain links TRBV20-1 with TRBJ2-3; D not certain. The CDR3 sequence is 14 residues long. Germline lookup yields CDR1 DFQATT and CDR2 SNEGSKA (reference sequence). The V and J ends lost 1 base and 0 bases respectively, with 8 bases between them. The CDR3 protein is CSARVVPSTDTQYF. The CDR3 DNA follows: TGCAGTGCTAGAGTTGTCCCTAGCACAGATACGCAGTATTTT.

The chain employs TRBV7-2 and TRBJ2-7; TRBD2 agrees at 9 bases. The CDR3 runs 17 residues. J was trimmed by 6 bases and V by 1 base; bases with no gene match: 13. CDR1 and CDR2 from the germline V gene are SGHTA and FQGNSA. The CDR3 reads CASSLGRRGGRAGEQYF. The CDR3 region has the DNA TGTGCCAGCAGCTTAGGCCGGAGGGGCGGGAGGGCCGGCGAGCAGTACTTC.

This clonotype was observed a handful of times. The CDR3 sequence: CASTRQVPMAEAFF. The CDR3 DNA reads as TGTGCCAGCACAAGACAGGTACCGATGGCTGAAGCTTTCTTT. The V call is TRBV6-2 or TRBV6-3, the J call TRBJ1-1; D might be TRBD1 (6 bases). The CDR3 runs 14 residues. Germline CDR1 is MNHEY and CDR2 is SVGEGT. V was trimmed by 7 bases and J by 6 bases, leaving 18 bases between them.

V is TRBV5-1 and J is TRBJ2-5; D remains ambiguous. This CDR3 contains 13 residues. V lost 2 bases and J 0 bases, leaving 5 bases between the germline ends. The germline V gene encodes CDR1 SGHRS and CDR2 YFSETQ. CDR3 sequence: CASSFRDQETQYF. In nucleotides, the CDR3 is TGCGCCAGCAGCTTTCGGGACCAAGAGACCCAGTACTTC.

This clonotype was counted a few times. This chain connects TRBV18 to TRBJ2-7; 9 positions match TRBD1. V was clipped by 4 bases and J by 0 bases; unmatched bases: 4. CDR1 and CDR2 (germline): KGHSH, LQKENI. The length of the CDR3 is 15 residues. This CDR3 reads CASSLDRGGSYEQYF. The DNA of the CDR3 is TGTGCCAGCTCACTCGACAGGGGGGGCTCCTACGAGCAGTACTTC.

The V gene is TRBV6-5, the J gene TRBJ2-7, with TRBD1 matching 7 bases. CDR1 MNHEY and CDR2 SVGAGI come from the germline V gene. V lost 5 bases and J lost 0; bases outside the gene matches: 7. The CDR3 covers 15 residues. The CDR3 region has the DNA TGTGCCAGCAGTAAGGGGACAGCGAGCTCCTACGAGCAGTACTTC. Protein sequence: CASSKGTASSYEQYF.

The chain joins TRBV14 to TRBJ2-5; D is unclear. V was clipped by 1 base and J by 2 bases, with 11 bases between them. This CDR3 has 15 residues. Looked up from germline, CDR1 is SGHDN and CDR2 is FVKESK. The chain's CDR3 is CASSQGLGSQETQYF. The CDR3 nucleotides are TGTGCCAGCAGCCAAGGGTTGGGCTCTCAAGAGACCCAGTACTTC. The entire variable domain, with the rest obtained from reference TRBV14 and TRBJ2-5, is as follows: EAGVTQFPSHSVIEKGQTVTLRCDPISGHDNLYWYRRVMGKEIKFLLHFVKESKQDESGMPNNRFLAERTGGTYSTLKVQPAELEDSGVYFCASSQGLGSQETQYFGPGTRLLVL.

As for this clonotype: Just one base apart from a much larger clone, this may be a read error. The conserved phenylalanine or tryptophan is not found at the CDR3 terminus, so this likely reflects a read error. CDR3 sequence (DNA): TGTGCCAGCAGTGAAGTAGGGGGGCTCCGTCTACACGAGCAGTACTCC. It specifies CASSEVGGLRLHEQYS. The gene calls are TRBV6-1 and TRBJ2-7; possibly TRBD1 or TRBD2 for D (6 bases each). The CDR3 spans 16 residues. Germline V gene data show CDR1 as MNHNS and CDR2 as SASEGT. Deletions cut 1 base from V and 5 bases from J, with 18 bases between.

A few counts support this clonotype. This chain uses TRBV27 with TRBJ2-3; D gene uncertain. There are 16 residues in the CDR3. V lost 3 bases, J lost 0 bases, and 13 bases lay in between. CDR1 MNHEY and CDR2 SMNVEV come from the germline V gene (reference sequence). This CDR3 is CASSLGIASSTDTQYF. CDR3 DNA: TGTGCCAGCAGTTTGGGTATAGCATCTAGCACAGATACGCAGTATTTT.

The chain carries TRBV20-1 and TRBJ1-1, with D maybe TRBD1 (5 bases). The CDR3 extends over 14 amino acids. The V gene lost 2 bases and the J gene lost 3 bases, with 13 bases spanning the gap. Per germline, CDR1 DFQATT and CDR2 SNEGSKA (reference sequence). In DNA form, the CDR3 reads TGCAGTGCTAGATTAGCGGGGGACTACACTGAAGCTTTCTTT. This sequence encodes CSARLAGDYTEAFF.

This chain uses TRBV10-1 with TRBJ2-5, with TRBD1 as a possible D gene (6 bases). Germline lookup yields CDR1 WNHNN and CDR2 SYGVQD (reference sequence). Trimming removed 0 bases from V and 5 bases from J, with 7 bases in between. The CDR3 sequence is 13 residues long. In DNA, the CDR3 is TGCGCCAGCAGTGAGTCGAGGGGGGAGACCCAGTACTTC. Its translation: CASSESRGETQYF.

The chain combines TRBV20-1 with TRBJ2-1; D is perhaps TRBD2 (6 bases). This CDR3 region has 14 residues. The germline V gene encodes CDR1 DFQATT and CDR2 SNEGSKA (reference sequence). The ends were cut back, 3 bases at V and 12 bases at J, with 21 bases in the middle. The CDR3 coding sequence is TGCAGTGCTAGTAGGGGAGGCGTTGGAGGTTGGCAGTTCTTC. This sequence encodes CSASRGGVGGWQFF.